The entry below describes one T cell receptor beta chain. Trimming took 0 bases from V and 4 from J; bases not matched to a gene: 4. This CDR3 comprises 15 residues. Germline V lookup: CDR1 ENHRY, CDR2 SYGVKD. TCRdb's table, derived via immunoSEQ multiplex PCR, lists solely in-frame clones and lacks some. Altogether 110,000 or so clones are present, around 90% being singletons, with the ten largest covering about 4.5%. This specimen comes from a study of blood T cell repertoires in COVID-19. The source is a woman in her fifties or sixties with acute or convalescent COVID-19. The sequencing sample was made of peripheral blood. The chain uses TRBV10-3 and TRBJ1-1; 8 nucleotides align to TRBD1. CDR3: CAISESGQGATEAFF. The CDR3 bases are TGTGCCATCAGTGAGTCGGGGCAGGGGGCCACTGAAGCTTTCTTT.